The TCR beta chain described here comes from a study of identical twins. Study-level findings and limits: Excess sharing between twins was weaker in beta out-of-frame sequences. Recombination models fit unrelated individuals' TCR alpha sharing but underestimated twins'.

As for this clonotype: Its antigen is unidentified.

The CDR3 length is 14 residues. CDR1 and CDR2 (germline): MNHNS, SASEGT. Germline trimming cut 1 base from V and 10 bases from J; bases unmatched to any gene: 8. A universal primer site came from template switching; cDNA carried unique molecular identifiers. MiXCR, applied by TCRdb to the 5' RACE reads, yields one record per CDR3 protein. The sample carries 1.5 million to 2 million distinct CDR3 sequences, under 35% recorded once. The sample taken for sequencing was cord blood. The genes are TRBV6-1 and TRBJ1-1; 8 bases map to TRBD1. This TCR was sampled from a newborn girl in good health. CDR3 protein: CASSEGTGRNIAFF. The CDR3 DNA sequence: TGTGCCAGCAGTGAAGGGACAGGGAGGAATATAGCTTTCTTT.